This T cell receptor beta chain stems from a study of blood T cell repertoires in COVID-19 (dated by TCRdb to 2019 to 2021). For the wider study: Collaborator samples came from the United States, Italy and Spain and covered acute and convalescent phases of COVID-19. The material from the prospective study consisted of cDNA or gDNA derived from T cells, B-cell-depleted T cells, or PBMCs. The dataset comprised deeply sampled blood TCRbeta repertoires from subjects exposed to, actively infected with, or recovered from COVID-19. The repertoires were released in a freely available public database intended as a resource for research on the immune response to SARS-CoV-2. Samples were obtained from the ongoing ImmuneRACE study (first 160 participants) and from 1,000 to 1,500 subjects provided by 6 global collaborators. A de-identified subject ID, COVID-19 status, age in years and sex were almost always included in the sample metadata. Where HLA class I and class II types were available, the types were taken from metadata supplied by the sample provider, not from assay-based typing.

A single count supports this clone. The antigen it recognizes is unknown. No much larger clone exists at a distance of one base, and base qualities are not known. TCRbeta CDR3 regions were amplified from genomic DNA by means of the immunoSEQ Assay, a bias-controlled multiplex PCR. Per the original workflow: The number of nucleated cells in each sample was estimated by amplification of reference gene primers within the assay. Sequence reads were collapsed and filtered to measure the absolute abundance of every unique TCRbeta CDR3 rearrangement. Productive Simpson clonality was computed per sample as the square root of Simpson's diversity index over productive rearrangements. TCRdb's version of the immuneACCESS table is confined to in-frame rearrangements and falls short of the full clone set. An unresolved V gene accounts for under half of the shortfall where checked; the remainder is of unknown origin. The V and J calls and clone size come from that table; D and trimming were worked out from the DNA. The sample table records some 400,000 clones; roughly 86% of these occur just once. Jointly, the top ten make up 1.3% of the sample.

Participants in the prospective study were enrolled through a virtual design, were aged roughly 18 to 100 years, and lived in some 24 United States geographic areas. Cohort assignment in the prospective study relied on participant-reported clinical history from a screening survey and a study questionnaire. Recovered participants in ImmuneRACE Cohort 3 were defined as having two consecutive negative NP/OP PCR tests, clearance from a healthcare professional, or resolution of symptoms. Each participant in the prospective study had whole blood, serum and a nasopharyngeal or oropharyngeal swab collected by mobile phlebotomists. Prospective study participants could optionally give additional blood draws and questionnaires over an approximately 2-month period. Blood samples from the prospective study were shipped frozen or at room temperature prior to DNA extraction. What the study reported, not specific to this receptor: Clinical and demographic metadata were provided uncurated, with the amount varying by source and participant.

Clipping removes 0 bases from V and 2 bases from J, with 14 as the unmatched junction base count. Sequences SGHKS (CDR1) and YYEKEE (CDR2) are obtained from the germline V gene (reference sequence). The CDR3 spans 19 residues, from the cysteine through the phenylalanine. CDR3 DNA is the only sequence kept; it has 57 bases, read in frame from the first base. Sequenced material: PBMCs or T cells enriched from blood (not recorded which). Recombination connected TRBV5-5 to TRBJ2-1; 7 bases in the middle match TRBD1. This clonotype originated in a man aged 30 to 45 who had recovered from COVID-19. The encoded CDR3 is CASSLEAPPTGRPYNEQFF. In nucleotide form, the sequence is TGTGCCAGCAGCTTGGAAGCCCCGCCGACAGGGCGTCCCTACAATGAGCAGTTCTTC.